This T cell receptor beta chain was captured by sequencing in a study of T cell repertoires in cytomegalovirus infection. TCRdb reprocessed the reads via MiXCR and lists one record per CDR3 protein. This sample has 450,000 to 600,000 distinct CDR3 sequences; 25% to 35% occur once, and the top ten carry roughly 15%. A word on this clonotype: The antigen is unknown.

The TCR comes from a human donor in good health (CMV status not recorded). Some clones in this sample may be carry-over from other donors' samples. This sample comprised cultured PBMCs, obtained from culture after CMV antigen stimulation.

Written as DNA, the CDR3 is TGTGCCAGCAGCTGGAGCTCTGGGGCCAACGTCCTGACTTTC. This gives the protein CASSWSSGANVLTF. J is TRBJ2-6 and V is TRBV5-4; unclear D gene. V lost 3 bases and J 0 bases, leaving 4 bases between the germline ends. The CDR3 spans 14 residues. Germline V gene data show CDR1 as SGHNT and CDR2 as YYREEE (reference sequence).